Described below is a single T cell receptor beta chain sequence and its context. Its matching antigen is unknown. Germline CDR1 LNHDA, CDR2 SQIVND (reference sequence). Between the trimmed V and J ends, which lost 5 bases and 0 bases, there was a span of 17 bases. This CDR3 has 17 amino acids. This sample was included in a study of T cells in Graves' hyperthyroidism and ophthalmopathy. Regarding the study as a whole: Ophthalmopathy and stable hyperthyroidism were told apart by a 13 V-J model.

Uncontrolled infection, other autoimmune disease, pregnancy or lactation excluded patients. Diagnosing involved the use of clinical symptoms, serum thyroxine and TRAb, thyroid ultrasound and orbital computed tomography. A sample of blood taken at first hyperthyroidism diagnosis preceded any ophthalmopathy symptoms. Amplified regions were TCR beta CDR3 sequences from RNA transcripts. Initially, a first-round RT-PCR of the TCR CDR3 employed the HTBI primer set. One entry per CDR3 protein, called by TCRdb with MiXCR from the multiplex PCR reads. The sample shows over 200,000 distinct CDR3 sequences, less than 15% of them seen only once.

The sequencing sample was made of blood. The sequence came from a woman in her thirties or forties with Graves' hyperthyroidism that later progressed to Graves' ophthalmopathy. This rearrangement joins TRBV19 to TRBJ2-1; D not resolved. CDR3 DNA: TGTGCCAGTAGTGCCCGTACCTCCTGGGGCTCCTACAATGAGCAGTTCTTC. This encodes CASSARTSWGSYNEQFF.